These 19 T cell receptor beta chains were all obtained from the same sample, sequenced in a study of T-cell reconstitution after alpha-beta-depleted transplantation in children. The study's findings and limits: Alpha-beta T cells present about two months after transplant were reported to originate from several hundred expanded graft clones.

These receptors' targets are unknown. Construction of the TCRbeta library involved unique molecular identifiers. TCRdb re-called the PCR reads through MiXCR, storing one row per CDR3 protein. The repertoire holds 25,000 to 35,000 distinct CDR3 sequences, with over 6.5% as singletons. The sample here was peripheral blood, taken 60 days after TCRalphabeta/CD19-depleted stem cell transplant. Receptors originate from a child younger than two who had a stem cell transplant for acute myeloid leukemia, so the T cells may come from the graft donor.

This clonotype was found many times. The chain combines TRBV12-3 or TRBV12-4 with TRBJ2-2, with TRBD2 as a possible D gene (6 bases). V was clipped by 7 bases and J by 1 base, with 16 bases between them. The CDR3 length is 16 residues. In DNA, the CDR3 is TGTGCCAGCACCGACGGGGGTTCGGTGAACACCGGGGAGCTGTTTTTT. It translates to CASTDGGSVNTGELFF.

The sample holds many counts of this clonotype. The CDR3 sequence: CASSSGGPGELFF. CDR3 in DNA: TGCGCCAGCAGCTCGGGGGGCCCCGGGGAGCTGTTTTTT. The genes are TRBV5-1 and TRBJ2-2; D might be TRBD2 (7 bases). The germline CDR1 and CDR2 sequences are SGHRS and YFSETQ. With 3 bases removed from V and 6 bases from J, the gap between germline ends came to 9 bases. There are 13 residues in the CDR3.

The rearrangement joins TRBV6-2 or TRBV6-3 to TRBJ2-1; 8 nucleotides line up with TRBD2. The CDR3 sequence is 15 residues long. Germline V gene lookup returns CDR1 MNHEY and CDR2 SVGEGT. J was trimmed by 5 bases and V by 2 bases; bases with no gene match: 5. The CDR3 nucleotides are TGTGCCAGCAGTTACCGGGGACTAGTAGACAATGAGCAGTTCTTC. Encoded protein: CASSYRGLVDNEQFF.

This clonotype was observed many times. This rearrangement joins TRBV2 to TRBJ2-1; the match to TRBD1 covers 7 bases. Trimming cost V 5 bases and J 2 bases; bases outside gene matches: 12. The CDR3 sequence is 17 residues long. Germline CDR1 SNHLY, CDR2 FYNNEI. The CDR3 nucleotides read TGTGCCAGCAGTCGATTTCCCGGGACAGCGGCCTACAATGAGCAGTTCTTC. It codes for CASSRFPGTAAYNEQFF.

This clonotype appeared many times. The chain employs TRBV4-1 and TRBJ1-1; D unclear. Trimming stripped 1 base from V and 7 bases from J, with 4 bases between. The V gene's germline CDR1 is MGHRA and CDR2 YSYEKL. The CDR3 loop spans 11 amino acids. CDR3 bases: TGCGCCAGCAGCCAAGGGCGTGAAGCTTTCTTT. Translating gives CASSQGREAFF.

This clonotype came up many times. The chain carries TRBV7-9 and TRBJ1-2; D is ambiguous. This CDR3 region has 15 residues. V was shortened by 1 base and J by 4 bases, with 13 bases between the two germline ends. Germline assignment: CDR1 SEHNR and CDR2 FQNEAQ (reference sequence). The DNA for the CDR3 is TGTGCCAGCAGCTTAGGGATAGGACTGCCCTATGGCTACACCTTC. Amino acid sequence: CASSLGIGLPYGYTF.

V gene TRBV19 combines with J gene TRBJ1-5, with a weak D call TRBD1 (5 bases). The CDR3 runs 16 residues. Trimming cost V 3 bases and J 3 bases, with 15 bases left between them. Germline values: CDR1 LNHDA, CDR2 SQIVND (reference sequence). CDR3 nucleotides: TGTGCCAGTAGTATTCCAGGGAAGAGGAACAATCAGCCCCAGCATTTT. Translating it yields CASSIPGKRNNQPQHF. The complete variable domain, with remaining parts taken from reference TRBV19 and TRBJ1-5, reads DGGITQSPKYLFRKEGQNVTLSCEQNLNHDAMYWYRQDPGQGLRLIYYSQIVNDFQKGDIAEGYSVSREKKESFPLTVTSAQKNPTAFYLCASSIPGKRNNQPQHFGDGTRLSIL.

This clonotype was seen at least ten times. V and J are TRBV7-9 and TRBJ1-2; D is ambiguous. V lost 8 bases and J lost 4, with 20 bases in between. The CDR3 contains 15 residues. The germline gives CDR1 SEHNR, CDR2 FQNEAQ (reference sequence). CDR3 residues: CASGRPPTSGYGYTF. The CDR3 DNA follows: TGTGCCAGCGGAAGGCCCCCGACGTCCGGCTATGGCTACACCTTC.

This clonotype was observed at least ten times. The chain links TRBV4-3 to TRBJ2-7; TRBD1 is a possible D gene (5 bases). The length of the CDR3 is 13 residues. From germline, CDR1 is LGHNA and CDR2 YSLEER. With 3 bases removed from V and 5 bases from J, the gap between germline ends came to 11 bases. The CDR3 nucleotides read TGCGCCAGCAGCCATTTGGGGCAGGACGAGCAGTACTTC. As protein: CASSHLGQDEQYF.

This clonotype has a count of ten or more. This sequence joins TRBV5-6 and TRBJ1-5, with D perhaps matching TRBD1 (5 bases). Germline lookup yields CDR1 SGHDT and CDR2 YYEEEE. Trimming removed 4 bases at V and 5 bases at J, with 16 bases between. This CDR3 contains 15 residues. The DNA of the CDR3 is TGTGCCAGCAGCACATATGACAGACCTCATCAGCCCCAGCATTTT. Its translation: CASSTYDRPHQPQHF.

This clonotype was seen repeatedly, ten times or more. The chain carries TRBV7-9 and TRBJ2-2; D perhaps matches TRBD1 (6 bases). V lost 2 bases and J 1 base, leaving 11 bases between the germline ends. This CDR3 region has 16 residues. In germline, CDR1 is SEHNR, CDR2 FQNEAQ (reference sequence). The CDR3 protein is CASSLTGTLNTGELFF. Here the CDR3 DNA reads TGTGCCAGCAGCTTAACCGGGACATTGAACACCGGGGAGCTGTTTTTT.

This clonotype has ten or more counts. The V call is TRBV11-2, the J call TRBJ2-1; 11 positions match TRBD2. Germline V CDR1 and CDR2: SGHAT, FQNNGV. The CDR3 totals 15 residues. Trimming cost V 1 base and J 7 bases; bases outside gene matches: 3. The CDR3 here is CASSLGPSGGNEQFF. The DNA for the CDR3 is TGTGCCAGCAGCTTAGGTCCTAGCGGGGGGAATGAGCAGTTCTTC.

This clonotype qualifies as medium-sized (0.01 to 0.1%). The chain uses TRBV7-9 and TRBJ2-5; D call uncertain. Trimming cost V 4 bases and J 1 base, with 10 bases left between them. CDR3 size: 14 residues. Germline loops: CDR1 SEHNR, CDR2 FQNEAQ (reference sequence). CDR3 in DNA: TGTGCCAGCAGCTCTCGGCTAGTCCAAGAGACCCAGTACTTC. Encoded protein: CASSSRLVQETQYF.

The V gene is TRBV10-1, the J gene TRBJ2-4; maybe TRBD1 (5 bases). Germline CDR1 and CDR2: WNHNN and SYGVQD (reference sequence). The CDR3 is 14 amino acids. V gave up 2 bases and J gave up 2 bases, with 7 bases separating them. The CDR3 protein is CASSEGAPKNIQYF. In DNA, the CDR3 is TGCGCCAGCAGTGAGGGGGCACCCAAAAACATTCAGTACTTC.

This clonotype was detected ten times or more. The chain employs TRBV5-6 and TRBJ2-1, with D perhaps matching TRBD1 (5 bases). Trimming pared 3 bases from V and 3 bases from J, leaving 16 bases between. The CDR3 loop spans 16 amino acids. From germline, CDR1 is SGHDT and CDR2 YYEEEE. Here the CDR3 reads CASSWGPRILYNEQFF. The CDR3 DNA is TGTGCCAGCAGCTGGGGCCCCCGGATCCTCTACAATGAGCAGTTCTTC. Combining the CDR3 with reference TRBV5-6 and TRBJ2-1 gives the whole variable domain DAGVTQSPTHLIKTRGQQVTLRCSPKSGHDTVSWYQQALGQGPQFIFQYYEEEERQRGNFPDRFSGHQFPNYSSELNVNALLLGDSALYLCASSWGPRILYNEQFFGPGTRLTVL.

This clonotype was seen at least ten times. This chain connects TRBV6-2 or TRBV6-3 to TRBJ1-2; D is ambiguous. The V gene lost 5 bases and the J gene lost 4 bases, with 11 bases spanning the gap. This CDR3 contains 13 residues. Germline loops: CDR1 MNHEY, CDR2 SVGEGT. CDR3 sequence: CASSPDELYGYTF. The CDR3 bases are TGTGCCAGCAGTCCGGATGAGCTCTATGGCTACACCTTC.

This clonotype has at least ten counts. V gene TRBV28 combines with J gene TRBJ2-5; TRBD2 agrees at 13 bases. Trimming took 4 bases from V and 2 from J; bases not matched to a gene: 4. The CDR3 runs 16 residues. Per germline, CDR1 MDHEN and CDR2 SYDVKM. CDR3 in amino acids: CASSWGTSGEQETQYF. The DNA for the CDR3 is TGTGCCAGCAGTTGGGGGACTAGCGGGGAGCAAGAGACCCAGTACTTC.

V is TRBV18 and J is TRBJ1-1; D is perhaps TRBD1 (5 bases). With 5 bases removed from V and 5 bases from J, the gap between germline ends came to 12 bases. The CDR3 covers 13 residues. The V gene's germline CDR1 is KGHSH and CDR2 LQKENI. This chain's CDR3 is CASSSDWGTEAFF. For the CDR3, the DNA is TGTGCCAGCTCATCGGACTGGGGGACTGAAGCTTTCTTT.

This clonotype was counted only a few times. This rearrangement joins TRBV11-1 to TRBJ2-3; 7 bases are shared with TRBD2. The CDR3 extends over 15 amino acids. The V segment lost 8 bases and the J segment 1 base; nucleotides outside the gene matches: 9. Germline-derived CDR1 and CDR2 are SGHAT and FQDESV (reference sequence). CDR3 sequence reads: CASVGRKIGTDTQYF. CDR3 DNA: TGTGCCAGCGTCGGGAGGAAAATTGGCACAGATACGCAGTATTTT.